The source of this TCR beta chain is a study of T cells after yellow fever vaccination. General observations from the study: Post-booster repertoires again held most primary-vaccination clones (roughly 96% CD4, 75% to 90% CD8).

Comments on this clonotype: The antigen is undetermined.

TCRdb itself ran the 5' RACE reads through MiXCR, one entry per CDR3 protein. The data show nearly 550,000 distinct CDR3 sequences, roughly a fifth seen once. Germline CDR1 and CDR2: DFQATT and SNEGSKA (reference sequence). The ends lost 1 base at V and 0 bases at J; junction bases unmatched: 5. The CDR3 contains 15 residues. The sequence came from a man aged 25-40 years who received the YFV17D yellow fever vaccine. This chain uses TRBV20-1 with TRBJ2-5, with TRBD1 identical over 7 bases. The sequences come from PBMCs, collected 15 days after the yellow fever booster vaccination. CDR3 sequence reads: CSARGGTEYQETQYF. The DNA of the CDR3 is TGCAGTGCTAGAGGGGGGACAGAGTACCAAGAGACCCAGTACTTC.